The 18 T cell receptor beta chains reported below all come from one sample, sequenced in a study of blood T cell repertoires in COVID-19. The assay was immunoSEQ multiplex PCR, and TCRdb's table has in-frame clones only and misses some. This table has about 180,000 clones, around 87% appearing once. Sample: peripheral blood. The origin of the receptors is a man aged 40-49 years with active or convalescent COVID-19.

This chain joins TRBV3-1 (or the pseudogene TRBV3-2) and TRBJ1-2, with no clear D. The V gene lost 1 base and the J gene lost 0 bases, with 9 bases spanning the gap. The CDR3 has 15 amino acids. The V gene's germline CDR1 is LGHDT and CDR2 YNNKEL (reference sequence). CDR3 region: CASSQGVGANYGYTF. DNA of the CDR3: TGTGCCAGCAGCCAAGGCGTGGGAGCTAACTATGGCTACACCTTC.

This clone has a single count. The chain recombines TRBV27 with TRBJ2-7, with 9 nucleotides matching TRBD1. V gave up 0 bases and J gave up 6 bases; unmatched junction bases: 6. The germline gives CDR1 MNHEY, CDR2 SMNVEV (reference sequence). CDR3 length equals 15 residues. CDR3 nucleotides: TGTGCCAGCAGTTTATCGGGACAGGGTAATGGCGAGCAGTACTTC. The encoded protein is CASSLSGQGNGEQYF.

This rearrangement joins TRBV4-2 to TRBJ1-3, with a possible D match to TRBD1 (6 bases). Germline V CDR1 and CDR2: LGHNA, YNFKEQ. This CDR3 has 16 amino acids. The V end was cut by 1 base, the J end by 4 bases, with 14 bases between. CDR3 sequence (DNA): TGTGCCAGCAGCCAAGCTTACGGGACATCAGGAAACACCATATATTTT. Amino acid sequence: CASSQAYGTSGNTIYF.

The CDR3 spells CASIRQGMTYEQYF. CDR3 DNA sequence: TGTGCCAGCATCAGACAGGGGATGACCTACGAGCAGTACTTC. This sequence joins TRBV28 and TRBJ2-7; TRBD1 agrees at 8 bases. The CDR3 totals 14 residues. Trimming at V came to 7 bases and at J to 2 bases, leaving 7 bases not matched to a gene. Germline-derived CDR1 and CDR2 are MDHEN and SYDVKM. Drawing the rest from reference TRBV28 and TRBJ2-7, the complete variable domain is DVKVTQSSRYLVKRTGEKVFLECVQDMDHENMFWYRQDPGLGLRLIYFSYDVKMKEKGDIPEGYSVSREKKERFSLILESASTNQTSMYLCASIRQGMTYEQYFGPGTRLTVT.

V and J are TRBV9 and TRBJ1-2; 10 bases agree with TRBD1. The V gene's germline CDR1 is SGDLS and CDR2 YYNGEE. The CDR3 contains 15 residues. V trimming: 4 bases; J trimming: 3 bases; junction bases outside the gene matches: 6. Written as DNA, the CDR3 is TGTGCCAGCAGCCCAGTGACAGGGGGCGACTATGGCTACACCTTC. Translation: CASSPVTGGDYGYTF.

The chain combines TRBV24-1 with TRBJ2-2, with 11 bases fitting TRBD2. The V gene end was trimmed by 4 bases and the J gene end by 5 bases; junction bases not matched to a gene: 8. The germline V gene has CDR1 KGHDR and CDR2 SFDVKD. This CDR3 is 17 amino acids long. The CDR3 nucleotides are TGTGCCACCAGTGACCTTACTAGCGGGGGAAGGACCGGGGAGCTGTTTTTT. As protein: CATSDLTSGGRTGELFF.

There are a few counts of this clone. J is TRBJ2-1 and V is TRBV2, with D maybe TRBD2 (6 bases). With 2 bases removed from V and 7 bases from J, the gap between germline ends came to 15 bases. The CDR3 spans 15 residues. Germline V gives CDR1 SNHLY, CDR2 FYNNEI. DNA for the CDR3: TGTGCCAGCAGTGAAATTGGCGGGGTCTTTAATGAGCAGTTCTTC. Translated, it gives CASSEIGGVFNEQFF.

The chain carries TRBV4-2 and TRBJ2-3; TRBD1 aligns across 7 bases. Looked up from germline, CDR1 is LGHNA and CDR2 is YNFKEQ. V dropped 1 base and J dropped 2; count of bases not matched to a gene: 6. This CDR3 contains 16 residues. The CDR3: CASSQVGQDNTDTQYF. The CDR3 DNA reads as TGTGCCAGCAGCCAAGTCGGACAGGACAACACAGATACGCAGTATTTT.

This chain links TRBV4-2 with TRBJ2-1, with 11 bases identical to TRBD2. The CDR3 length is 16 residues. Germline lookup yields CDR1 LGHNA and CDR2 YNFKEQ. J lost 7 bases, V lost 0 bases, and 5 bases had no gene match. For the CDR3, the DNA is TGTGCCAGCAGCCAAGAACTAGCGGGGGTGGCAAATGAGCAGTTCTTC. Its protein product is CASSQELAGVANEQFF.

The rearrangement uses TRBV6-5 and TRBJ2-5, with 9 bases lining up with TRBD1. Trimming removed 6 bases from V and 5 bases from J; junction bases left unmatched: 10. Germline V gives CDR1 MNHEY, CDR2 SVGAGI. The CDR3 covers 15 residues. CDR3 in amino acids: CASRRTGQGLETQYF. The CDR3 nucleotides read TGTGCCAGCAGGCGAACGGGACAGGGTCTGGAGACCCAGTACTTC.

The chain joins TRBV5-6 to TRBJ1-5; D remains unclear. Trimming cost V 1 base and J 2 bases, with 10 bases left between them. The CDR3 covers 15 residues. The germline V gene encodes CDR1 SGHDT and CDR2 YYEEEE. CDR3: CASSLRGLGNQPQHF. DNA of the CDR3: TGTGCCAGCAGCTTGAGAGGTTTGGGCAATCAGCCCCAGCATTTT. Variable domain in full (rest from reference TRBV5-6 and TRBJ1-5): DAGVTQSPTHLIKTRGQQVTLRCSPKSGHDTVSWYQQALGQGPQFIFQYYEEEERQRGNFPDRFSGHQFPNYSSELNVNALLLGDSALYLCASSLRGLGNQPQHFGDGTRLSIL.

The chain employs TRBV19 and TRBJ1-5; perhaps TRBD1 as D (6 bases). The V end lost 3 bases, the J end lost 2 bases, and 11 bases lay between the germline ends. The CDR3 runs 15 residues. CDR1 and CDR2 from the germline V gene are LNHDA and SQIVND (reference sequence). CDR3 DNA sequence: TGTGCCAGTAGTATCGACTGGGGGCGCAATCAGCCCCAGCATTTT. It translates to CASSIDWGRNQPQHF.

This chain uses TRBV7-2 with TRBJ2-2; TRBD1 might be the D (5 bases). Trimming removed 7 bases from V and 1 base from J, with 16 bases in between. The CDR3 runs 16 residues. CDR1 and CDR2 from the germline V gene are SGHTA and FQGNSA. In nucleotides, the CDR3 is TGTGCCAGCACTAAAACCAGGACACTGAACACCGGGGAGCTGTTTTTT. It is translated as CASTKTRTLNTGELFF.

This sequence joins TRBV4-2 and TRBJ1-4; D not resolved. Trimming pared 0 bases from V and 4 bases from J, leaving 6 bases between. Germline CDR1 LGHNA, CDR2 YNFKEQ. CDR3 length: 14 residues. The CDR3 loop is CASSQEPSNEKLFF. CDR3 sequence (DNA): TGTGCCAGCAGCCAAGAACCCAGTAATGAAAAACTGTTTTTT.

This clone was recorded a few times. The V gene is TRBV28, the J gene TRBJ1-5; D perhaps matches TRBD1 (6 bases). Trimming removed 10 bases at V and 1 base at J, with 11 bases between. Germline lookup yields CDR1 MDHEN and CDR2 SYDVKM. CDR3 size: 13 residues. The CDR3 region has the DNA TGTGCCATCAGCAGGGGAAGCAATCAGCCCCAGCATTTT. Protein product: CAISRGSNQPQHF.

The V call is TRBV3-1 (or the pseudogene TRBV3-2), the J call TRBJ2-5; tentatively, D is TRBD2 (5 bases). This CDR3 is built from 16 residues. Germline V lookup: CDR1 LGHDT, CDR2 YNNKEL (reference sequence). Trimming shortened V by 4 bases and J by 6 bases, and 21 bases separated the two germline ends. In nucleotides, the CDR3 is TGTGCCAGCAGCCCGGTCATTTCTTCTAGCCCCAAGACCCAGTACTTC. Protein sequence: CASSPVISSSPKTQYF.

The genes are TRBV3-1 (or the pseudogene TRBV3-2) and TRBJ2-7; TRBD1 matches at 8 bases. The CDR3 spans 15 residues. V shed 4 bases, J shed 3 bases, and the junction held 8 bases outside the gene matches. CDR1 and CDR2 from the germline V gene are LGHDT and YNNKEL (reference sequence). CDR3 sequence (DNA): TGTGCCAGCAGCCCAGAAGGGACAGGTTTCTACGAGCAGTACTTC. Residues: CASSPEGTGFYEQYF.

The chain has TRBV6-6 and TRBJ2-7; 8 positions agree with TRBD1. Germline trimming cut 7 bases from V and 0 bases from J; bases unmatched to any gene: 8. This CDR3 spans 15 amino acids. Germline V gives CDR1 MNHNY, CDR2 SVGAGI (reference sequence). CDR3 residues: CASIGEQGGSYEQYF. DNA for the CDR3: TGTGCCAGCATAGGGGAACAGGGGGGCTCCTACGAGCAGTACTTC.